This TCR beta chain was captured by sequencing in a study of blood T cell repertoires in COVID-19. Study information: Samples came from the United States, Italy and Spain, spanning acute and convalescent COVID-19.

In the original processing: For nucleated cells, counts were estimated from reference gene primer amplification. Only in-frame clones appear in the TCRdb table, and some are missing; sequencing was by immunoSEQ multiplex PCR. That table furnishes V, J and clone size, whereas the DNA furnished D and trimming. The repertoire includes roughly 290,000 clones, approximately 83% of them detected once, and less than 2.5% sits in the top ten. Donors of Cohort 3 who recovered were those that had two negative PCRs, clearance, or symptom resolution. This CDR3 spans 11 amino acids. Germline assignment: CDR1 SNHLY and CDR2 FYNNEI. V gave up 6 bases and J gave up 4 bases, with 6 bases separating them.

Sequencing was performed on PBMCs or T cells enriched from blood (not recorded which). The TCR originated in a man aged 25 to 40 who had recovered from COVID-19. The rearrangement links TRBV2 to TRBJ1-2; perhaps TRBD1 as D (5 bases). The CDR3 region has the DNA TGTGCCAGCAGGACAGCCTATGGCTACACCTTC. Translated: CASRTAYGYTF. Variable domain in full (rest from reference TRBV2 and TRBJ1-2): EPEVTQTPSHQVTQMGQEVILRCVPISNHLYFYWYRQILGQKVEFLVSFYNNEISEKSEIFDDQFSVERPDGSNFTLKIRSTKLEDSAMYFCASRTAYGYTFGSGTRLTVV.